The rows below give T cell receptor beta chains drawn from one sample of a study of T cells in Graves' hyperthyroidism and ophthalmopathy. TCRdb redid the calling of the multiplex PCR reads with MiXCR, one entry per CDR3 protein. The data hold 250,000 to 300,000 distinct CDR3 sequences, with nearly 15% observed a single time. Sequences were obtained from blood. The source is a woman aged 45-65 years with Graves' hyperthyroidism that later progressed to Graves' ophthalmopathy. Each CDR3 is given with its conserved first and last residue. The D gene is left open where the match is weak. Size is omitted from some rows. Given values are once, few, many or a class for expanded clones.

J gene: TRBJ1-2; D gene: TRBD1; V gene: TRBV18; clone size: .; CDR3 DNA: TGTGCCAGCTCACGGGACAGGGGGAACCTCTATGGCTACACCTTC; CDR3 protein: CASSRDRGNLYGYTF
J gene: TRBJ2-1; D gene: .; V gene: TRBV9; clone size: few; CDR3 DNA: TGTGCCAGCAGCCCCCGGTGGGGTGAGCAGTTCTTC; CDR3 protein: CASSPRWGEQFF
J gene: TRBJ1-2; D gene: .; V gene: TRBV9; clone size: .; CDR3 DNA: TGTGCCAGCAGCGTATACGGGGGGCAAGGCTATGGCTACACCTTC; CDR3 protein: CASSVYGGQGYGYTF
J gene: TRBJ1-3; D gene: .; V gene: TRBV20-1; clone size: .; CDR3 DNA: TGCAGTGCCCCACCCCTCGCCGGAAACACCATATATTTT; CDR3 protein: CSAPPLAGNTIYF
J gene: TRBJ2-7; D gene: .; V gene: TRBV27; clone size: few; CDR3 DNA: TGTGCCAGCATGGGAAAGGGGAAATACGAGCAGTACTTC; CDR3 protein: CASMGKGKYEQYF
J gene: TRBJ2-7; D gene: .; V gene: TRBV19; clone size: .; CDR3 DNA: TGTGCCAGTAGTGCACTGCAGGGATACGAGCAGTACTTC; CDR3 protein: CASSALQGYEQYF
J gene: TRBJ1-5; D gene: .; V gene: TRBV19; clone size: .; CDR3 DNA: TGTGCCAGTAGTGCCGCCACAGTTAGCAATCAGCCCCAGCATTTT; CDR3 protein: CASSAATVSNQPQHF
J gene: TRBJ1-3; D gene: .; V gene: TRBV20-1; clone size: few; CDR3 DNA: TGCAGTGCTAGACAGGGTGGAAACACCATATATTTT; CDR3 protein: CSARQGGNTIYF
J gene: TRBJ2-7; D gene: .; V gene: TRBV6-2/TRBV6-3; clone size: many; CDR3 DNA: TGTGCCAGCAGTCCCTCGGGACATTTGGAGCAGTACTTC; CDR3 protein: CASSPSGHLEQYF
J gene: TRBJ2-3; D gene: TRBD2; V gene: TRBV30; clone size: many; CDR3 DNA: TGTGCCTCCCGACTAGCTGCAGATACGCAGTATTTT; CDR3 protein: CASRLAADTQYF
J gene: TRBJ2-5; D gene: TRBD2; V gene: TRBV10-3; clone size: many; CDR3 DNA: TGTGCCATCAGTGCTAGCGGGCGTCAAGAGACCCAGTACTTC; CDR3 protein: CAISASGRQETQYF
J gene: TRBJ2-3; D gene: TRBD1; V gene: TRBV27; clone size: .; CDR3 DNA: TGTGCCAGCAGTTCCACCGGGACAGGGGACACAGATACGCAGTATTTT; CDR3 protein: CASSSTGTGDTDTQYF
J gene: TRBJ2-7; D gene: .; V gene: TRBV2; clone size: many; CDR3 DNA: TGTGCCAGCAGCCTACAGGTCTACGAGCAGTACTTC; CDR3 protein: CASSLQVYEQYF
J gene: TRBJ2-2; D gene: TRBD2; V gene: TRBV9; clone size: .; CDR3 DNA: TGTGCCAGCAGCCCCGGGGGGTCGAACACCGGGGAGCTGTTTTTT; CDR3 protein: CASSPGGSNTGELFF
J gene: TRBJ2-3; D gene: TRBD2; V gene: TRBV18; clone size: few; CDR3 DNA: TGTGCCAGCTCACCAAATCCAGCGGGATACACAGATACGCAGTATTTT; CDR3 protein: CASSPNPAGYTDTQYF
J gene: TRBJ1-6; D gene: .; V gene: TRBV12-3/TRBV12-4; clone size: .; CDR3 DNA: TGTGCCAGCAGTCCCCTCGGGGGCCCCAATTCACCCCTCCACTTT; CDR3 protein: CASSPLGGPNSPLHF
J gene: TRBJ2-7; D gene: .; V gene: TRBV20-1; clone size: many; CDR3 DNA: TGCAGTGCTAGAGATACAGCGGGTGATTACGAGCAGTACTTC; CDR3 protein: CSARDTAGDYEQYF
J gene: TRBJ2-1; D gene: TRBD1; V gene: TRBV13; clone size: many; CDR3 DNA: TGTGCCAGCAGTTCTCTCCGACAGGGTCAAAGTTATCGTGAGCAGTTCTTC; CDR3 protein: CASSSLRQGQSYREQFF
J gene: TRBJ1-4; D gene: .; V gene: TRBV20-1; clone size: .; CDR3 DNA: TGCAGTGCTAGCAGCGGCAGCTGGTCTGAAAAACTGTTTTTT; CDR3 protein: CSASSGSWSEKLFF
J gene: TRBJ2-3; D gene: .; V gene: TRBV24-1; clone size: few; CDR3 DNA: TGTGCCACCCAACCCTCCGAGCGGACCTTCACAGATGCGCAGTATTTT; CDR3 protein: CATQPSERTFTDAQYF
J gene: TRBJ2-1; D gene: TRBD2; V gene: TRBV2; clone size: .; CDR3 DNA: TGTGCCAGCGGGGGGGGGGGTGAGCAGTTCTTC; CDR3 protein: CASGGGGEQFF
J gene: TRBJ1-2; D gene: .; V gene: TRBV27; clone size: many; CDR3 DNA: TGTGCCAGTGCAAGGCGGGGAGAGTATTTGTACGGCTACACCTTC; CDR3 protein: CASARRGEYLYGYTF
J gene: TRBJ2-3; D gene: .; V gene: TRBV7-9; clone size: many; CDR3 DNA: TGTGCCAGCAGTAATTTAAGGGGCGCAGATACGCAGTATTTT; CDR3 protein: CASSNLRGADTQYF
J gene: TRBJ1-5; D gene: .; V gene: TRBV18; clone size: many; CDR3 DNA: TGTGCCAGCTCACCCGAAGAAAATCAGCCCCAGCATTTT; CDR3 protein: CASSPEENQPQHF
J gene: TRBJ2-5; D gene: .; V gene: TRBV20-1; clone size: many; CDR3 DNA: TGCAGTGCTGAGACTTCGGAGACCCAGTACTTC; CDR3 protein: CSAETSETQYF
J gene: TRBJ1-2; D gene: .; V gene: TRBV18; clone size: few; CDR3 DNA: TGTGCCAGCTCACCGCACTATGACTGCTCCTATGGCTACACCTTC; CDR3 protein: CASSPHYDCSYGYTF
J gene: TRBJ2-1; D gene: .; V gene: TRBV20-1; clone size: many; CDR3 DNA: TGCAGTAATGGCGGAGTAACCTACAATGAGCAGTTCTTC; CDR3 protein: CSNGGVTYNEQFF
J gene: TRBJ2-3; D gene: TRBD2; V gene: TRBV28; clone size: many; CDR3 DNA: TGTGCCGGGAGGGCCGGAGATACGCAGTATTTT; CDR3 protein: CAGRAGDTQYF
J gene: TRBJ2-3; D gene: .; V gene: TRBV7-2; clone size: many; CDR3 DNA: TGTGCCAGCAGCTTTACGGGATCTTCCACAGATACGCAGTATTTT; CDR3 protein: CASSFTGSSTDTQYF
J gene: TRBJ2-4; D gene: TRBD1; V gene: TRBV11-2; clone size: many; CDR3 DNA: TGTGCCAGCAGCTTTACCGGGACAGGGTCAAACATTCAGTACTTC; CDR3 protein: CASSFTGTGSNIQYF
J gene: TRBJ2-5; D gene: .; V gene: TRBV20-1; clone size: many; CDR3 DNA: TGCAGTGCTAGAGATGGAGCTTACCAAGAGACCCAGTACTTC; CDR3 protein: CSARDGAYQETQYF
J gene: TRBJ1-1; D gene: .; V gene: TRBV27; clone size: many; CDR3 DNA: TGTGCCAGCAGTTTCTTAGATAACACTGAAGCTTTCTTT; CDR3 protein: CASSFLDNTEAFF
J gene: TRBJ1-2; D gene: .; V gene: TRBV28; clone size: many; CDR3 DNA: TGTGCCAGCAGAGGGTATATTAGTAACTATGGCTACACCTTC; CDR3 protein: CASRGYISNYGYTF
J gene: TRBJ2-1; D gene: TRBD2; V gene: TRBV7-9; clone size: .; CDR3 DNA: TGTGCCAGCAGCTTCCCCCCAGCGGGAGGGCGCGAGCAGTTCTTC; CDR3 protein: CASSFPPAGGREQFF
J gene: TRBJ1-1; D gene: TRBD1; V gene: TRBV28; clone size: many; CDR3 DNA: TGTGCCAGCAGTTTATGGACAGGGGAAGGGGACACTGAAGCTTTCTTT; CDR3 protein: CASSLWTGEGDTEAFF
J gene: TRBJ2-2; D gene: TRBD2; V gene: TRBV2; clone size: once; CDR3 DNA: TGTGCCAGCAGTTCACTAGCGGGAGGCGGGGAGCTGTTTTTT; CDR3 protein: CASSSLAGGGELFF
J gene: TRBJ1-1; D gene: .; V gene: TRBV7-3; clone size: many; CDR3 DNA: TGTGCCAGCAGCTTAGGGTGGGCCTACACTGAAGCTTTCTTT; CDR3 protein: CASSLGWAYTEAFF
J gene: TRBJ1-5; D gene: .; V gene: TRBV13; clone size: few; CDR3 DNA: TGTGCCAGCAGCTTAGGAGGGGGTCAGCCCCAGCATTTT; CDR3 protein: CASSLGGGQPQHF
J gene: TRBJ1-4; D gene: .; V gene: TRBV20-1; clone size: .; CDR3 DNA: TGCAGTGCTCGACTACACGTTGAGGAAAAACTGTTTTTT; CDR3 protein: CSARLHVEEKLFF
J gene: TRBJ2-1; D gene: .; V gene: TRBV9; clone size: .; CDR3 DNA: TGTGCCAGCAGCGTAGGTAGCCACAATGAGCAGTTCTTC; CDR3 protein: CASSVGSHNEQFF
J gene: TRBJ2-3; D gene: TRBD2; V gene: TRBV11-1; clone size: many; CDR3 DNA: TGTGCCAGCAGCTCCAGCGGGAGGGGCACAGATACGCAGTATTTT; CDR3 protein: CASSSSGRGTDTQYF
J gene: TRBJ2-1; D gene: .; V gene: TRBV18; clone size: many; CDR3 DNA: TGTGCCAGCTGGACACCCTCCTACAATGAGCAGTTCTTC; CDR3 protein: CASWTPSYNEQFF
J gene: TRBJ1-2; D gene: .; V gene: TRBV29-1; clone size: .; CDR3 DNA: TGCAGCGTCGACGTCTATGGCTACACCTTC; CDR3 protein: CSVDVYGYTF
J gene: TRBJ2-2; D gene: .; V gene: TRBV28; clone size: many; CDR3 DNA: TGTGCCAGCAGTCCGAGGGGGGAACCCGTGAACACCGGGGAGCTGTTTTTT; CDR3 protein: CASSPRGEPVNTGELFF
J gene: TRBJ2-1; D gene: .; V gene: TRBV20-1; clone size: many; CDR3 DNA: TGCAGTGCTACCGGACTGCTCTACAATGAGCAGTTCTTC; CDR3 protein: CSATGLLYNEQFF
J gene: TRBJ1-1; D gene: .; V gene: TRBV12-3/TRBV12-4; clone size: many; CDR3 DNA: TGTGCCAGCAGTTTAGGACAGTTGGATTGGTATCTAGCTTTCTTT; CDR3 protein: CASSLGQLDWYLAFF
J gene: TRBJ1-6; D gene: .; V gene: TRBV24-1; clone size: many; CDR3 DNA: TGTGCCACGCGGGACCGCCTCTCCTATAATTCACCCCTCCACTTT; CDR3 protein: CATRDRLSYNSPLHF